A single sample is the source of the 23 T cell receptor beta chains below, sequenced in a study of blood T cell repertoires in COVID-19. This table comes from immunoSEQ multiplex PCR, and its TCRdb copy is limited to in-frame clones, with some not included. The sample includes about 210,000 clones, just under 90% of them seen just once. The sequenced sample was PBMCs or T cells enriched from blood (not recorded which). Every receptor here comes from a man aged 25-45 years who had recovered from COVID-19.

This rearrangement joins TRBV29-1 to TRBJ2-2, with TRBD2 matching 7 bases. The CDR3 loop spans 19 amino acids. Germline values: CDR1 SQVTM, CDR2 ANQGSEA. Trimming took 4 bases from V and 5 from J; bases not matched to a gene: 22. CDR3 in DNA: TGCAGCGTTGGCCACCCGAGGGACGGGCCGGGAGGAGGAACCGGGGAGCTGTTTTTT. Its protein is CSVGHPRDGPGGGTGELFF.

This CDR3 is CSVEDAGIETEAFF. In DNA form, the CDR3 reads TGCAGCGTTGAAGACGCAGGGATCGAAACTGAAGCTTTCTTT. The J gene is TRBJ1-1, the V gene TRBV29-1; TRBD1 might be the D (5 bases). The germline gives CDR1 SQVTM, CDR2 ANQGSEA. The CDR3 totals 14 residues. V lost 0 bases, J lost 5 bases, and 13 bases lay in between.

The CDR3 region has the DNA TGCGCCAGCAGCTTGGTGGGACAGGGTCAAAGCAATGAGCAGTTCTTC. Its translation is CASSLVGQGQSNEQFF. This chain joins TRBV5-1 and TRBJ2-1; TRBD1 aligns across 9 bases. The CDR3 is 16 amino acids. V was clipped by 0 bases and J by 6 bases; unmatched bases: 7. Germline V gene lookup returns CDR1 SGHRS and CDR2 YFSETQ.

V gene TRBV11-2 combines with J gene TRBJ1-1; the D gene is possibly TRBD1 (5 bases). Per the germline V gene, CDR1 is SGHAT and CDR2 is FQNNGV. The CDR3 has 14 amino acids. Trimming removed 5 bases from V and 2 bases from J, with 12 bases in between. The CDR3 region has the DNA TGTGCCAGCAGCCACCGGAGGGGTAACACTGAAGCTTTCTTT. Translation gives CASSHRRGNTEAFF.

V and J are TRBV7-9 and TRBJ2-3; 9 bases map to TRBD1. V shed 4 bases, J shed 0 bases, and the junction held 8 bases outside the gene matches. This CDR3 is built from 17 residues. Germline V gene lookup returns CDR1 SEHNR and CDR2 FQNEAQ (reference sequence). The DNA for the CDR3 is TGTGCCAGCAGCTGGGGGGGACAGGGTCCTAGCACAGATACGCAGTATTTT. This sequence encodes CASSWGGQGPSTDTQYF.

CDR3 coding DNA: TGTGCCTGGGCCGGGACAGGGAATGGCTACACCTTC. Encoded protein: CAWAGTGNGYTF. The V and J genes are TRBV30 and TRBJ1-2, with TRBD1 identical over 9 bases. The CDR3 is made up of 12 amino acids. Germline V gives CDR1 GTSNPN, CDR2 SVGIG (reference sequence). V lost 5 bases and J lost 6; bases outside the gene matches: 4.

V and J are TRBV21-1 and TRBJ1-5; the listed D gene, TRBD1, was not tested against the DNA. TRBV21-1 is termed a pseudogene. This CDR3 is built from 16 residues. The CDR3 is CASSKCEDSLNQPQHF. The CDR3 nucleotides are TGTGCCAGCAGCAAATGTGAGGACAGCCTTAATCAGCCCCAGCATTTT.

The chain recombines TRBV5-5 with TRBJ2-2; D remains unclear. The CDR3 consists of 13 residues. The V end was cut by 1 base, the J end by 4 bases, with 5 bases between. In germline, CDR1 is SGHKS, CDR2 YYEKEE (reference sequence). CDR3 sequence: CASSLSSTGELFF. CDR3 DNA: TGTGCCAGCAGCTTGTCTAGCACCGGGGAGCTGTTTTTT. The full variable domain, rest sourced from reference TRBV5-5 and TRBJ2-2, is DAGVTQSPTHLIKTRGQQVTLRCSPISGHKSVSWYQQVLGQGPQFIFQYYEKEERGRGNFPDRFSARQFPNYSSELNVNALLLGDSALYLCASSLSSTGELFFGEGSRLTVL.

V and J are TRBV15 and TRBJ2-2; 10 bases map to TRBD2. This CDR3 is 15 amino acids long. Germline assignment: CDR1 LNHNV and CDR2 YYDKDF (reference sequence). The junction had 8 bases not matched to a gene; V was cut back by 9 bases and J by 4 bases. The CDR3 sequence: CATHSGGSGTGELFF. Written as DNA, the CDR3 is TGTGCCACTCATAGCGGGGGGAGCGGCACCGGGGAGCTGTTTTTT.

V is TRBV4-1 and J is TRBJ1-1, with TRBD1 identical over 8 bases. This CDR3 has 15 amino acids. The junction had 8 bases not matched to a gene; V was cut back by 8 bases and J by 0 bases. In germline, CDR1 is MGHRA, CDR2 YSYEKL. The CDR3 DNA sequence: TGCGCCAGCCTGAAGGGGACAGGCCTGAACACTGAAGCTTTCTTT. Its protein product is CASLKGTGLNTEAFF.

The chain has TRBV21-1 and TRBJ2-5; the table assigns TRBD1, which was not confirmed against the DNA. TRBV21-1 is classified as a pseudogene. The CDR3 contains 17 residues. The CDR3 region is CASSKVSRDPRGETQYF. CDR3 nucleotides: TGTGCCAGCAGCAAAGTTAGCCGGGACCCTAGGGGGGAGACCCAGTACTTC.

The V and J genes are TRBV9 and TRBJ1-1, with 11 bases fitting TRBD1. V lost 3 bases and J lost 1; bases outside the gene matches: 2. CDR1 SGDLS and CDR2 YYNGEE come from the germline V gene. This CDR3 has 15 residues. Here the CDR3 DNA reads TGTGCCAGCAGCGCCGGGACAGGGGGGAACACTGAAGCTTTCTTT. Its translation is CASSAGTGGNTEAFF.

The CDR3 DNA is TGTGCCAGCTCACCCGGGGAGGGCACTGAAGCTTTCTTT. It encodes CASSPGEGTEAFF. The chain links TRBV18 to TRBJ1-1; D not certain. The CDR3 has 13 residues. Trimming cost V 3 bases and J 4 bases, with 9 bases left between them. Per germline, CDR1 KGHSH and CDR2 LQKENI.

This rearrangement joins TRBV10-3 to TRBJ2-3, with 8 bases identical to TRBD2. Germline CDR1 reads ENHRY; CDR2 reads SYGVKD. V lost 3 bases, J lost 2 bases, and 16 bases stayed unmatched. CDR3 length equals 19 residues. CDR3 loop: CAISDSMGGSGASTDTQYF. The CDR3 DNA follows: TGTGCCATCAGTGATTCGATGGGGGGTAGCGGGGCCTCCACAGATACGCAGTATTTT.

The J gene is TRBJ2-7, the V gene TRBV24-1; the D gene is possibly TRBD1 (5 bases). Germline V gives CDR1 KGHDR, CDR2 SFDVKD. CDR3 size: 13 residues. The V and J ends lost 1 base and 6 bases respectively, with 9 bases between them. The CDR3 DNA is TGTGCCACCAGTGATTTTAGCAGGGCCGAGCAGTACTTC. Its translation: CATSDFSRAEQYF.

The chain links TRBV28 to TRBJ2-3; 16 bases line up with TRBD2. The germline CDR1 and CDR2 sequences are MDHEN and SYDVKM. The CDR3 is 17 amino acids. Trimming at V came to 6 bases and at J to 5 bases, leaving 8 bases not matched to a gene. This CDR3 reads CASSTRGLAGGLDTQYF. The CDR3 DNA reads TGTGCCAGCAGCACCCGGGGACTAGCGGGAGGGTTAGATACGCAGTATTTT.

The chain uses TRBV3-1 (or the pseudogene TRBV3-2) and TRBJ1-2, with unresolved D. Trimming cost V 2 bases and J 8 bases, with 12 bases left between them. The germline V gene has CDR1 LGHDT and CDR2 YNNKEL (reference sequence). This CDR3 has 13 residues. The CDR3 reads CASSQNARRGYTF. Here the CDR3 DNA reads TGTGCCAGCAGCCAAAACGCCCGGCGGGGCTACACCTTC.

V usage is TRBV27 and J usage is TRBJ2-3; tentatively, D is TRBD1 (6 bases). V shed 5 bases and J shed 2 bases, with 17 bases lying between them. CDR1 MNHEY and CDR2 SMNVEV come from the germline V gene (reference sequence). The CDR3 runs 16 residues. The CDR3 reads CASSPSTGPFTDTQYF. CDR3 bases: TGTGCCAGCAGTCCATCGACAGGCCCCTTCACAGATACGCAGTATTTT.

The V call is TRBV18, the J call TRBJ2-3; D unclear. The length of the CDR3 is 14 residues. The V gene lost 2 bases and the J gene lost 0 bases, with 6 bases spanning the gap. The germline gives CDR1 KGHSH, CDR2 LQKENI. The CDR3 nucleotides are TGTGCCAGCTCACCAATGCAGAGCACAGATACGCAGTATTTT. It encodes CASSPMQSTDTQYF.

This CDR3 is CASSDSYGEKNTEAFF. The CDR3 nucleotides are TGTGCCAGCAGTGATTCATATGGGGAGAAGAACACTGAAGCTTTCTTT. The chain combines TRBV2 with TRBJ1-1; D unclear. This CDR3 comprises 16 residues. The germline V and J ends were trimmed by 3 bases and 1 base, with 15 bases remaining between them. CDR1 SNHLY and CDR2 FYNNEI come from the germline V gene.

This clone was detected only a few times. The chain employs TRBV28 and TRBJ2-7, with a tentative D call TRBD2 (6 bases). From germline, CDR1 is MDHEN and CDR2 SYDVKM. CDR3 size: 13 residues. With 8 bases removed from V and 2 bases from J, the gap between germline ends came to 13 bases. CDR3 in DNA: TGTGCCAGCGGTGGGACTCGTGCCTACGAGCAGTACTTC. The encoded protein is CASGGTRAYEQYF.

This chain uses TRBV5-5 with TRBJ2-1; a possible D gene is TRBD1 (6 bases). V lost 2 bases and J 2 bases, leaving 14 bases between the germline ends. Per germline, CDR1 SGHKS and CDR2 YYEKEE (reference sequence). This CDR3 comprises 16 residues. The CDR3 DNA reads TGTGCCAGCAGCTTACAGGGCCTCCTAACCTACAATGAGCAGTTCTTC. This encodes CASSLQGLLTYNEQFF.

The chain uses TRBV4-1 and TRBJ1-4; 7 bases map to TRBD1. Germline V gene data show CDR1 as MGHRA and CDR2 as YSYEKL. CDR3 length: 16 amino acids. With 0 bases clipped from V and 8 bases from J, the junction kept 9 bases outside the gene matches. CDR3 amino acids: CASSQDRPQGREKLFF. CDR3 sequence (DNA): TGCGCCAGCAGCCAAGATCGCCCACAGGGGCGGGAAAAACTGTTTTTT.